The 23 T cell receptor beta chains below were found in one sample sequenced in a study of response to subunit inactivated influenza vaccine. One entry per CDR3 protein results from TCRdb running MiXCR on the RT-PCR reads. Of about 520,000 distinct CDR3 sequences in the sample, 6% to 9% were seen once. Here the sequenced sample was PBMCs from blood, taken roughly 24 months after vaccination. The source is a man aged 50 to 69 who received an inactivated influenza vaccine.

CDR3 residues: CASSVAVITEAFF. CDR3 DNA: TGTGCCAGCAGCGTCGCAGTTATCACTGAAGCTTTCTTT. V and J are TRBV28 and TRBJ1-1; D ambiguous. Germline loops: CDR1 MDHEN, CDR2 SYDVKM. V was shortened by 6 bases and J by 4 bases, with 12 bases between the two germline ends. The CDR3 spans 13 residues.

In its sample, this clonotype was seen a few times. CDR3 sequence reads: CSAKELGDWNTEAFF. CDR3 nucleotides: TGCAGTGCTAAAGAGTTGGGGGACTGGAACACTGAAGCTTTCTTT. J is TRBJ1-1 and V is TRBV20-1; D might be TRBD1 (5 bases). Germline V gene sequence: CDR1 DFQATT, CDR2 SNEGSKA (reference sequence). The CDR3 sequence is 15 residues long. Trimming pared 4 bases from V and 1 base from J, leaving 16 bases between.

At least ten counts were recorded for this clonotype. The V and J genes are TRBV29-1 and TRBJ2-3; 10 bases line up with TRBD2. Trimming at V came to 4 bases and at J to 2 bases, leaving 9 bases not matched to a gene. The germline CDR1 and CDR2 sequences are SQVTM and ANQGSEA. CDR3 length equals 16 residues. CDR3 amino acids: CSVGAPAGGSTDTQYF. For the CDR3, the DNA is TGCAGCGTTGGAGCCCCAGCGGGAGGGTCCACAGATACGCAGTATTTT.

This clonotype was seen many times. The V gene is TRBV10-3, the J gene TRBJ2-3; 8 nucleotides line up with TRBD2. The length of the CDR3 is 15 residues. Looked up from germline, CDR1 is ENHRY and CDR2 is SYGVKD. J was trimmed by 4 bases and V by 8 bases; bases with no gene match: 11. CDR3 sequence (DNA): TGTGCCATCGAAAGGGACGGGGGGGCGTCAGATACGCAGTATTTT. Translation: CAIERDGGASDTQYF.

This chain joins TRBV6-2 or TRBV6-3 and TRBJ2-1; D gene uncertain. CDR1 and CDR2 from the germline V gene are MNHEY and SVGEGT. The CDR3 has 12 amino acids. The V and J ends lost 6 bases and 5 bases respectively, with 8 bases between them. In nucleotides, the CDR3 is TGTGCCAGCAGCCACCCCGACAATGAGCAGTTCTTC. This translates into CASSHPDNEQFF.

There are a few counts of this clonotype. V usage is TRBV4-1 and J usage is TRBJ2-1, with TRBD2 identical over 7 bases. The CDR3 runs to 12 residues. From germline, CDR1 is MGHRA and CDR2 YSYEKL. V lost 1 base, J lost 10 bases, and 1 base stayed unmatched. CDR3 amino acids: CASSQASGEQFF. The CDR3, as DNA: TGCGCCAGCAGCCAAGCTAGCGGAGAGCAGTTCTTC.

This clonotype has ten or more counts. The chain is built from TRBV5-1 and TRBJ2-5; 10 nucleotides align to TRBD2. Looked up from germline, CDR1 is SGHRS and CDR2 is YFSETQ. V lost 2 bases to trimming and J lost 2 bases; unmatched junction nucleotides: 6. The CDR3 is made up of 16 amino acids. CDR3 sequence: CASSFGTSDLQETQYF. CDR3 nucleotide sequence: TGCGCCAGCAGCTTCGGGACTAGCGACTTACAAGAGACCCAGTACTTC.

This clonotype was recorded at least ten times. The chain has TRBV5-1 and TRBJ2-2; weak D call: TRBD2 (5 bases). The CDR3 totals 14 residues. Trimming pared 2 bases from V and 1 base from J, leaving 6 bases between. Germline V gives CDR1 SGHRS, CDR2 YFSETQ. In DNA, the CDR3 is TGCGCCAGCAGCTTACGGGGGAACACCGGGGAGCTGTTTTTT. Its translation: CASSLRGNTGELFF.

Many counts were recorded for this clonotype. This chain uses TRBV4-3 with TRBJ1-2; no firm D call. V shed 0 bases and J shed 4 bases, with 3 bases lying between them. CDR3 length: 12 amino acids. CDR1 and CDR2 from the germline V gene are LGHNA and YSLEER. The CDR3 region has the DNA TGCGCCAGCAGCCAAGATAGCTATGGCTACACCTTC. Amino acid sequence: CASSQDSYGYTF.

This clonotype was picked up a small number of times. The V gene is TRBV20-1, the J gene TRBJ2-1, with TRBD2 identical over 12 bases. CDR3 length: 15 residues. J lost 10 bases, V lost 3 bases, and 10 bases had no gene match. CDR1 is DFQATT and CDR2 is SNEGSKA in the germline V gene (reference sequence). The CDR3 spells CSARDPSGRAWEQFF. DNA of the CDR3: TGCAGTGCTAGGGACCCTAGCGGGAGGGCCTGGGAGCAGTTCTTC.

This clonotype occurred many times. CDR3 in DNA: TGTGCCAGCAGCTCCCGAAAACTACAGGGGGCGCGGGGCTATGGCTACACCTTC. This gives the protein CASSSRKLQGARGYGYTF. The chain is built from TRBV11-1 and TRBJ1-2, with 9 bases aligning to TRBD1. Germline CDR1 is SGHAT and CDR2 is FQDESV (reference sequence). CDR3 length: 18 residues. V shed 4 bases, J shed 4 bases, and the junction held 16 bases outside the gene matches.

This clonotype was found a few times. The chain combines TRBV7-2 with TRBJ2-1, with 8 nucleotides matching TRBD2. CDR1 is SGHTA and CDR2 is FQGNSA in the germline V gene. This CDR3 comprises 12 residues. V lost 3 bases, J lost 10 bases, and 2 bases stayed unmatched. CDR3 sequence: CASSLVAGEQFF. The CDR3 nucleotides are TGTGCCAGCAGCTTGGTAGCGGGAGAGCAGTTCTTC. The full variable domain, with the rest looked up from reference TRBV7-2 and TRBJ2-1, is GAGVSQSPSNKVTEKGKDVELRCDPISGHTALYWYRQSLGQGLEFLIYFQGNSAPDKSGLPSDRFSAERTGGSVSTLTIQRTQQEDSAVYLCASSLVAGEQFFGPGTRLTVL.

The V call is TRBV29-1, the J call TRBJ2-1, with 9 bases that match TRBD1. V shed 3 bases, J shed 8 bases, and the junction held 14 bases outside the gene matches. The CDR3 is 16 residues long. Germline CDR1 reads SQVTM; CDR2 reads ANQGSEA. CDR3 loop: CSVEGGFRQGGDEQFF. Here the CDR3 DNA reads TGCAGCGTTGAGGGGGGCTTTCGACAGGGGGGCGATGAGCAGTTCTTC.

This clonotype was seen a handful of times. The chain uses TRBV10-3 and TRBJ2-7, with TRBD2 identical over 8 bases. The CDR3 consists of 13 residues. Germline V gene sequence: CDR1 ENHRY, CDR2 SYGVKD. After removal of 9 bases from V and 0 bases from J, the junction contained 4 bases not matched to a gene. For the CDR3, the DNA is TGTGCCATTAAGCGGGAGAGCTCCTACGAGCAGTACTTC. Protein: CAIKRESSYEQYF.

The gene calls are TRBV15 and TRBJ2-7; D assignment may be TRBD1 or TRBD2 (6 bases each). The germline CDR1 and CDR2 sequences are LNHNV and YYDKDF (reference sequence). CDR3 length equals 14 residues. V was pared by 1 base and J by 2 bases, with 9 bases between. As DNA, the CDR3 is TGTGCCACCAGCAGAGTTGGGGGGCCCTACGAGCAGTACTTC. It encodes CATSRVGGPYEQYF.

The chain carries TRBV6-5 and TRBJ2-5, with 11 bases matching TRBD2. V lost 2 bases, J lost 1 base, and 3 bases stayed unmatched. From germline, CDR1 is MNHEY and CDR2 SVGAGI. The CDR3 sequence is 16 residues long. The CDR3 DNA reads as TGTGCCAGCAGTTACAATAGCGGGGGGGCCCAAGAGACCCAGTACTTC. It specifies CASSYNSGGAQETQYF.

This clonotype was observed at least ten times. The CDR3 DNA sequence: TGTGCCAGCAGCGGGGACAGAAACAATGAGCAGTTCTTC. Translating it yields CASSGDRNNEQFF. This chain links TRBV11-2 with TRBJ2-1; 7 bases map to TRBD1. Germline V lookup: CDR1 SGHAT, CDR2 FQNNGV. J was trimmed by 5 bases and V by 5 bases; bases with no gene match: 3. The length of the CDR3 is 13 residues. The whole variable domain, remainder taken from reference TRBV11-2 and TRBJ2-1, is EAGVAQSPRYKIIEKRQSVAFWCNPISGHATLYWYQQILGQGPKLLIQFQNNGVVDDSQLPKDRFSAERLKGVDSTLKIQPAKLEDSAVYLCASSGDRNNEQFFGPGTRLTVL.

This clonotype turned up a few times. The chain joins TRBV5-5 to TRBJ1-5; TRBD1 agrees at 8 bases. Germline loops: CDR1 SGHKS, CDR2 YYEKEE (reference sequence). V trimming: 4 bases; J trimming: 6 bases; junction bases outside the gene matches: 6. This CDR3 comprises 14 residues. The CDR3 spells CASSPGGAGQPQHF. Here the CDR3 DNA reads TGTGCCAGCAGCCCAGGGGGCGCGGGTCAGCCCCAGCATTTT.

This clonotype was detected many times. DNA for the CDR3: TGCGCCAGCGGACGGGACAGGGATTACTATGGCTACACCTTC. As protein: CASGRDRDYYGYTF. The chain joins TRBV5-1 to TRBJ1-2, with 9 bases matching TRBD1. This CDR3 contains 14 residues. J lost 3 bases, V lost 7 bases, and 7 bases had no gene match. Germline V gene sequence: CDR1 SGHRS, CDR2 YFSETQ.

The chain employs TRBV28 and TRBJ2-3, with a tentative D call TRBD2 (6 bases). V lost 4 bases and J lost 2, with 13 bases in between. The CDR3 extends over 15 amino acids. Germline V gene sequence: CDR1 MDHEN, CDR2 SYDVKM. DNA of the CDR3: TGTGCCAGCAGTTCTTGGGGGACTTACACAGATACGCAGTATTTT. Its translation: CASSSWGTYTDTQYF.

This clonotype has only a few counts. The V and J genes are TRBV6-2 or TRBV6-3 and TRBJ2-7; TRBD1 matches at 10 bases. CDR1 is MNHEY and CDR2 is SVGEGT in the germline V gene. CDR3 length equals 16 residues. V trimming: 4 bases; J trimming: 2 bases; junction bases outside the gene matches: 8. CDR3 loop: CASSFTTDRGTYEQYF. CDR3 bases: TGTGCCAGCAGTTTTACCACGGACAGGGGGACCTACGAGCAGTACTTC.

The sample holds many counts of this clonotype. The CDR3 here is CASSSLGRESSQPQHF. In nucleotides, the CDR3 is TGTGCCAGCAGCTCCCTCGGCAGGGAATCAAGTCAGCCCCAGCATTTT. The rearrangement links TRBV7-2 to TRBJ1-5; the D gene is possibly TRBD1 (5 bases). V lost 4 bases to trimming and J lost 6 bases, with 19 bases between them. Germline V gene sequence: CDR1 SGHTA, CDR2 FQGNSA. The CDR3 totals 16 residues.

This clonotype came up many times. The CDR3 nucleotides read TGCGCCAGCAGCCAACCCGACAGGGCGTCCTACGAGCAGTACTTC. This codes for CASSQPDRASYEQYF. The rearrangement links TRBV5-1 to TRBJ2-7; 7 bases fit TRBD1. The V and J ends lost 4 bases and 1 base, in that order; junction bases with no gene match: 8. The CDR3 runs 15 residues. CDR1 SGHRS and CDR2 YFSETQ come from the germline V gene.